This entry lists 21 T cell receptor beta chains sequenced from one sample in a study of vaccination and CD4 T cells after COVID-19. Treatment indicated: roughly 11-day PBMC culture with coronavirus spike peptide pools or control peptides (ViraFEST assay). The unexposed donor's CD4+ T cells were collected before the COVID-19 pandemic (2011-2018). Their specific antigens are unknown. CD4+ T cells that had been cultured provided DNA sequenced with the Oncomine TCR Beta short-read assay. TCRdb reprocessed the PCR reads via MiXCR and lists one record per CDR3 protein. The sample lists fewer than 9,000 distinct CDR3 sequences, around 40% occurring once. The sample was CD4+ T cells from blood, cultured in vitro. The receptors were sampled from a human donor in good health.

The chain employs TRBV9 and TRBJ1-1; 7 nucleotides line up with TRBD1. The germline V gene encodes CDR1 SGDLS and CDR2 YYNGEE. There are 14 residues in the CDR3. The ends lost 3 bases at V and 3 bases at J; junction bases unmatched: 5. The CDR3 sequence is CASSAMTGHTEAFF. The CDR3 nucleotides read TGTGCCAGCAGCGCAATGACAGGGCACACTGAAGCTTTCTTT.

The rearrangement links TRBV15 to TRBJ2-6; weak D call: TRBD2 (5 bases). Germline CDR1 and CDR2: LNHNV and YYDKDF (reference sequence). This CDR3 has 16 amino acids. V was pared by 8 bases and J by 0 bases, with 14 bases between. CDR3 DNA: TGTGCCACCGGGTCGGGGTTATTCTCTGGGGCCAACGTCCTGACTTTC. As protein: CATGSGLFSGANVLTF.

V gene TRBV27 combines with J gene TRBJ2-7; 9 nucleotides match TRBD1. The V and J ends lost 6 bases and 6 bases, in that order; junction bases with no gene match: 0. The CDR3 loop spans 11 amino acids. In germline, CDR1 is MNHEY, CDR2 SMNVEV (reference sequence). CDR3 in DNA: TGTGCCAGCAGGACAGGGGGCGAGCAGTACTTC. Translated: CASRTGGEQYF.

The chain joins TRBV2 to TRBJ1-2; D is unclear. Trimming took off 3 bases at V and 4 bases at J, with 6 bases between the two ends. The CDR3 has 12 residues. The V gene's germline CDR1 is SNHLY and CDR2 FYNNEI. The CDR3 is CASSEALYGYTF. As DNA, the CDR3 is TGTGCCAGCAGTGAGGCCCTCTATGGCTACACCTTC.

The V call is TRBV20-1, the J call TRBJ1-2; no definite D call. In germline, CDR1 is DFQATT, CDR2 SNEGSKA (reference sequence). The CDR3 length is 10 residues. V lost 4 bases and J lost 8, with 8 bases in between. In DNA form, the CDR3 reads TGCAGTGCTACTCCCGGGGGCTACACCTTC. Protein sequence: CSATPGGYTF.

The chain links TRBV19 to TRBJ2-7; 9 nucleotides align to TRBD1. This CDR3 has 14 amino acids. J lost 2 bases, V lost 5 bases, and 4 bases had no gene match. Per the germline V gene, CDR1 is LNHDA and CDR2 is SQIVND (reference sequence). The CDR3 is CASSPRQGAYEQYF. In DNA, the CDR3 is TGTGCCAGTAGTCCCCGACAGGGGGCCTACGAGCAGTACTTC.

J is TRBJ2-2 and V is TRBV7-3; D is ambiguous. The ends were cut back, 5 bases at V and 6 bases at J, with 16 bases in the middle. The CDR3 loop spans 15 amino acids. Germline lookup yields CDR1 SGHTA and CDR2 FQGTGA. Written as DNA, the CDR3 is TGTGCCAGCAGCAATGGTCTCAATATCCCCGGGGAGCTGTTTTTT. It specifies CASSNGLNIPGELFF.

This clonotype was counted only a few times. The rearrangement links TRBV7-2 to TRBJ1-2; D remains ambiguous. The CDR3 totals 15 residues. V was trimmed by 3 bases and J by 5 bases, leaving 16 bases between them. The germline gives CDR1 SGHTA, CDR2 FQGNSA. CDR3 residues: CASSLRLVGVYGYTF. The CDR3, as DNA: TGTGCCAGCAGCTTGAGATTAGTTGGAGTATATGGCTACACCTTC.

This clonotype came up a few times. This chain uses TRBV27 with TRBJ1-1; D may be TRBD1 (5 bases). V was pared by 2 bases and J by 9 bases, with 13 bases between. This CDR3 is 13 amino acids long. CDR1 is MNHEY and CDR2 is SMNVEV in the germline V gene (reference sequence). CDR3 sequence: CASSLGAGLQAFF. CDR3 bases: TGTGCCAGCAGTTTAGGGGCGGGTCTTCAAGCTTTCTTT.

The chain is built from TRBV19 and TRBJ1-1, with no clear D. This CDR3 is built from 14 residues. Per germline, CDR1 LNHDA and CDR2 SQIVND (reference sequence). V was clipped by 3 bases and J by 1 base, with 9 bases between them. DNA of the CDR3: TGTGCCAGTAGTATGTCAACCTCGAACACTGAAGCTTTCTTT. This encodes CASSMSTSNTEAFF.

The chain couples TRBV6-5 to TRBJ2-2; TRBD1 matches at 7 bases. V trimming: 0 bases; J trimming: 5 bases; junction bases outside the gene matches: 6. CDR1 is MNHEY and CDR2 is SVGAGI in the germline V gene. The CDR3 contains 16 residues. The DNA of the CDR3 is TGTGCCAGCAGTTACTCGAGAGGCAGGGGGACCGGGGAGCTGTTTTTT. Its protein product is CASSYSRGRGTGELFF.

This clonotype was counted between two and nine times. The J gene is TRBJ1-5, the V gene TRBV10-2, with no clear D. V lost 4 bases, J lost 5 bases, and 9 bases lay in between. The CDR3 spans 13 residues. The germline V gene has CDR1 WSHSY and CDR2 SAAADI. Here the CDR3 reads CASSVHGDQPQHF. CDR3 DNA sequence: TGCGCCAGCAGTGTGCACGGCGATCAGCCCCAGCATTTT.

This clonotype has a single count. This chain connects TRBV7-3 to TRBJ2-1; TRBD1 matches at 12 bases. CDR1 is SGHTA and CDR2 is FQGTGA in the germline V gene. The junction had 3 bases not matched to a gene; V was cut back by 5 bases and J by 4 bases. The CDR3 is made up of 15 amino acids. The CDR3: CASSQGQGAYNEQFF. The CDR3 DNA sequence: TGTGCCAGCAGCCAGGGACAGGGGGCATACAATGAGCAGTTCTTC.

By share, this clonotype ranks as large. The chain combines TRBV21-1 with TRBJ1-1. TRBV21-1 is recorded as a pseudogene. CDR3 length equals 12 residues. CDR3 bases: TGTGCCAGCAGCACTCACAGACCTGAAGCTTTCTTT. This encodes CASSTHRPEAFF.

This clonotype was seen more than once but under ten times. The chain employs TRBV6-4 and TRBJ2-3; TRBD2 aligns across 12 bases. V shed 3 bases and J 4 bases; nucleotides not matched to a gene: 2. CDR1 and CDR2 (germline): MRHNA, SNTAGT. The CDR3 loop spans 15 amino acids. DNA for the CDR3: TGTGCCAGCAGTGAATCTAGCGGGGGGGCAGATACGCAGTATTTT. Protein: CASSESSGGADTQYF.

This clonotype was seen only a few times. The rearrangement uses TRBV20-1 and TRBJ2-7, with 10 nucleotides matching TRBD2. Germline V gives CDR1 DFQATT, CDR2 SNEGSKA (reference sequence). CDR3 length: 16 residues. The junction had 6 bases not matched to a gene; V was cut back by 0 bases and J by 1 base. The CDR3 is CSARDFLAGESYEQYF. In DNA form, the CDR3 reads TGCAGTGCTAGAGATTTCCTAGCGGGGGAATCCTACGAGCAGTACTTC.

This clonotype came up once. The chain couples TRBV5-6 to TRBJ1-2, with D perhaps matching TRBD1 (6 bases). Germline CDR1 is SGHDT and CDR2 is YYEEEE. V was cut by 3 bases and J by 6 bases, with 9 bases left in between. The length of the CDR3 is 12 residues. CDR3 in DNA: TGTGCCAGCAGCTGGGACACAAATGGCTACACCTTC. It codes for CASSWDTNGYTF.

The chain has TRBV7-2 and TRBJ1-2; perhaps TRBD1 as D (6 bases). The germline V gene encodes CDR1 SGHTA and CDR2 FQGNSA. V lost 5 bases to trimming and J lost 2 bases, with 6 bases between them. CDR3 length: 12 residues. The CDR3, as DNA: TGTGCCAGCAGCACAGGGAACTATGGCTACACCTTC. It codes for CASSTGNYGYTF.

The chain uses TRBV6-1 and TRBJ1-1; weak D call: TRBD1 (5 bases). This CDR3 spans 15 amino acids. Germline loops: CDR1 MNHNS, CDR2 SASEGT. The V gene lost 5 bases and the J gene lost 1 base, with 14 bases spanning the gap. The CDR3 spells CASSPGPYSNTEAFF. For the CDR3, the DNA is TGTGCCAGCAGTCCAGGGCCCTATTCGAACACTGAAGCTTTCTTT.

The CDR3 protein is CASSLERLELAFF. Here the CDR3 DNA reads TGTGCCAGCAGTCTCGAAAGGTTAGAATTAGCTTTCTTT. The rearrangement links TRBV6-1 to TRBJ1-1; no definite D call. Per germline, CDR1 MNHNS and CDR2 SASEGT. The CDR3 runs to 13 residues. The V gene lost 5 bases and the J gene lost 10 bases, with 17 bases spanning the gap.

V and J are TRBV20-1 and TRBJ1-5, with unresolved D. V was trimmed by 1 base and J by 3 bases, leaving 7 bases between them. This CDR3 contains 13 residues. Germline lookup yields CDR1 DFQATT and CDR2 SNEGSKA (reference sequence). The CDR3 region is CSARGGFNQPQHF. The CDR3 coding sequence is TGCAGTGCTAGAGGCGGGTTCAATCAGCCCCAGCATTTT.